What follows are 30 T cell receptor beta chains derived from one specimen sequenced in a study of early T cells in non-severe SARS-CoV-2 infection. TCRdb re-analysed the 5' RACE reads in MiXCR, keeping a single row per CDR3 protein. The sample carries approximately 33,000 distinct CDR3 sequences, over 3.5% recorded once. The source material was whole blood. These receptor sequences come from an adult who was a healthcare worker with PCR-confirmed SARS-CoV-2 infection or an uninfected control (not recorded which).

This clonotype was detected many times. The chain combines TRBV6-6 with TRBJ2-7; D gene unclear. The germline V and J ends were trimmed by 7 bases and 1 base, with 14 bases remaining between them. CDR3 length: 14 residues. Germline CDR1 reads MNHNY; CDR2 reads SVGAGI (reference sequence). The CDR3 DNA reads as TGTGCCAGCACCCCCCGGGCGAGTTCCTACGAGCAGTACTTC. It specifies CASTPRASSYEQYF.

This clonotype was recorded at least ten times. The J gene is TRBJ1-5, the V gene TRBV27; tentative D call: TRBD1 (6 bases). Germline CDR1 MNHEY, CDR2 SMNVEV (reference sequence). The CDR3 is 16 amino acids. V lost 5 bases and J 0 bases, leaving 14 bases between the germline ends. The CDR3 here is CASSPRQEFSNQPQHF. The CDR3 DNA reads TGTGCCAGCAGTCCGCGACAGGAGTTTAGCAATCAGCCCCAGCATTTT.

This clonotype was seen many times. The chain carries TRBV10-3 and TRBJ2-7, with D perhaps TRBD2 (6 bases). This CDR3 has 14 amino acids. Germline loops: CDR1 ENHRY, CDR2 SYGVKD. V was clipped by 2 bases and J by 4 bases, with 12 bases between them. Here the CDR3 reads CAISEPGLQYEQYV. CDR3 coding DNA: TGTGCCATCAGTGAGCCGGGACTCCAATACGAGCAGTACGTC.

This clonotype was observed a few times. The chain recombines TRBV2 with TRBJ1-1; D unresolved. CDR1 is SNHLY, CDR2 FYNNEI, per germline. Trimming took 4 bases from V and 7 from J, leaving 10 bases between them. The CDR3 has 12 amino acids. CDR3 region: CASSVMGNEAFF. The CDR3 nucleotides read TGTGCCAGCAGTGTCATGGGAAATGAAGCTTTCTTT.

This clonotype was recorded at least ten times. The chain recombines TRBV4-3 with TRBJ2-3; D may be TRBD1 (5 bases). CDR1 LGHNA and CDR2 YSLEER come from the germline V gene. Trimming left V 0 bases short and J 5 bases short, with 12 bases between. CDR3 size: 15 residues. For the CDR3, the DNA is TGCGCCAGCAGCCAAGAACCCAGGGCCCAAGATACGCAGTATTTT. It translates to CASSQEPRAQDTQYF.

This clonotype has a count of ten or more. The chain employs TRBV20-1 and TRBJ2-7, with a tentative D call TRBD2 (7 bases). CDR3 length: 16 residues. V lost 1 base and J lost 5, with 21 bases in between. CDR1 and CDR2 from the germline V gene are DFQATT and SNEGSKA (reference sequence). CDR3 coding DNA: TGCAGTGCTAGAGCCATGGGGGCGGGAGTCGTCCACGAGCAGTACGTC. It codes for CSARAMGAGVVHEQYV.

The chain couples TRBV20-1 to TRBJ2-7, with 8 bases aligning to TRBD2. V lost 4 bases and J lost 0; bases outside the gene matches: 2. The germline V gene has CDR1 DFQATT and CDR2 SNEGSKA (reference sequence). This CDR3 is 13 amino acids long. CDR3 in amino acids: CSAIREGSYEQYV. In nucleotides, the CDR3 is TGCAGTGCTATACGGGAGGGCTCCTACGAGCAGTACGTC.

This clonotype was seen ten or more times. The chain recombines TRBV2 with TRBJ2-6; D ambiguous. V was cut by 2 bases and J by 0 bases, with 11 bases left in between. Germline V gene data show CDR1 as SNHLY and CDR2 as FYNNEI. The CDR3 loop spans 17 amino acids. In DNA form, the CDR3 reads TGTGCCAGCAGTGAAAGTCAACTCAGCTCTGGGGCCAACGTCCTGACTTTC. It translates to CASSESQLSSGANVLTF.

This clonotype was seen many times. The V and J genes are TRBV4-3 and TRBJ1-5, with TRBD1 as a possible D gene (6 bases). The V gene's germline CDR1 is LGHNA and CDR2 YSLEER. The CDR3 has 17 amino acids. Trimming removed 1 base from V and 4 bases from J, with 17 bases in between. The CDR3 spells CASSQAVSDRENQPQHF. CDR3 coding DNA: TGCGCCAGCAGCCAAGCCGTCTCGGACAGAGAAAATCAGCCCCAGCATTTT.

At least ten counts were recorded for this clonotype. This chain's CDR3 is CAWSTSRDPREKLFF. CDR3 coding DNA: TGTGCCTGGAGTACAAGCCGGGACCCCCGGGAAAAACTGTTTTTT. V and J are TRBV30 and TRBJ1-4; maybe TRBD1 (5 bases). With 2 bases removed from V and 8 bases from J, the gap between germline ends came to 18 bases. This CDR3 is 15 amino acids long. Per the germline V gene, CDR1 is GTSNPN and CDR2 is SVGIG (reference sequence). The full variable domain, in which reference TRBV30 and TRBJ1-4 provide the parts outside the CDR3, is SQTIHQWPATLVQPVGSPLSLECTVEGTSNPNLYWYRQAAGRGLQLLFYSVGIGQISSEVPQNLSASRPQDRQFILSSKKLLLSDSGFYLCAWSTSRDPREKLFFGSGTQLSVL.

Many counts were recorded for this clonotype. V and J are TRBV29-1 and TRBJ1-3, with TRBD1 matching 9 bases. The CDR3 is 15 amino acids. Germline CDR1 is SQVTM and CDR2 is ANQGSEA. V lost 3 bases, J lost 3 bases, and 6 bases stayed unmatched. CDR3 residues: CSVEGQGGLGNTIYF. In DNA, the CDR3 is TGCAGCGTTGAGGGACAGGGCGGACTTGGAAACACCATATATTTT.

The sample holds many counts of this clonotype. The genes are TRBV28 and TRBJ2-7; D is ambiguous. Per germline, CDR1 MDHEN and CDR2 SYDVKM. This CDR3 has 15 amino acids. Trimming took off 7 bases at V and 0 bases at J, with 16 bases between the two ends. The CDR3 coding sequence is TGTGCCAGCACCCCCGACCCCTCGTCCTCCTACGAGCAGTACTTC. Amino acids: CASTPDPSSSYEQYF.

This chain joins TRBV20-1 and TRBJ2-7; D tentatively reads TRBD1 or TRBD2 (5 bases each). Between the trimmed V and J ends, which lost 6 bases and 11 bases, there was a span of 17 bases. The CDR3 is 11 residues long. Germline CDR1 DFQATT, CDR2 SNEGSKA (reference sequence). The CDR3 loop is CSAGASEREYF. The CDR3 DNA follows: TGCAGTGCAGGGGCCTCAGAGAGGGAGTACTTC.

This clonotype was recorded many times. The V gene is TRBV20-1, the J gene TRBJ1-5, with D unresolved. This CDR3 is built from 12 residues. Trimming took 1 base from V and 4 from J, leaving 5 bases between them. Germline loops: CDR1 DFQATT, CDR2 SNEGSKA (reference sequence). CDR3 region: CSARAGNQPQHF. In DNA, the CDR3 is TGCAGTGCTAGAGCTGGGAATCAGCCCCAGCATTTT.

In this sample, this clonotype turned up a few times. The chain has TRBV4-2 and TRBJ2-3; D is perhaps TRBD2 (5 bases). V was cut by 0 bases and J by 2 bases, with 18 bases left in between. The CDR3 contains 18 residues. Per germline, CDR1 LGHNA and CDR2 YNFKEQ. The DNA for the CDR3 is TGTGCCAGCAGCCAAGATTCGGGAACTTCGGACCCCACAGATACGCAGTATTTT. Translated, it gives CASSQDSGTSDPTDTQYF.

This clonotype occurred many times. This chain links TRBV7-3 with TRBJ1-1; D unclear. CDR3 size: 15 residues. The V end lost 7 bases, the J end lost 0 bases, and 15 bases lay between the germline ends. Germline loops: CDR1 SGHTA, CDR2 FQGTGA. This chain's CDR3 is CASTPPGAMNTEAFF. Written as DNA, the CDR3 is TGTGCCAGCACCCCACCGGGAGCTATGAACACTGAAGCTTTCTTT.

This clonotype was seen ten or more times. The chain recombines TRBV27 with TRBJ1-6; 7 bases align to TRBD1. Germline loops: CDR1 MNHEY, CDR2 SMNVEV (reference sequence). This CDR3 has 17 amino acids. V was clipped by 4 bases and J by 5 bases; unmatched bases: 11. The DNA for the CDR3 is TGTGCCAGCAGTTCCCCATCCAGACAGGGAGATAATTCACCCCTCCACTTT. This encodes CASSSPSRQGDNSPLHF.

This clonotype was recorded at least ten times. V gene TRBV6-5 combines with J gene TRBJ2-7; maybe TRBD1 (6 bases). The CDR3 contains 13 residues. Germline CDR1 and CDR2: MNHEY and SVGAGI. Trimming removed 5 bases from V and 3 bases from J, with 11 bases in between. CDR3 nucleotide sequence: TGTGCCAGCAGTCCGGGGACACGCTACGAGCAGTACTTC. Protein product: CASSPGTRYEQYF.

This clonotype was found many times. This CDR3 is CASMRGQGNGYTF. The CDR3 coding sequence is TGTGCCAGTATGCGAGGACAGGGGAATGGCTACACCTTC. The chain employs TRBV19 and TRBJ1-2; TRBD1 matches 9 bases. This CDR3 spans 13 amino acids. Germline V gene sequence: CDR1 LNHDA, CDR2 SQIVND (reference sequence). With 7 bases clipped from V and 6 bases from J, the junction kept 6 bases outside the gene matches. The whole variable domain, filled in from reference TRBV19 and TRBJ1-2, reads DGGITQSPKYLFRKEGQNVTLSCEQNLNHDAMYWYRQDPGQGLRLIYYSQIVNDFQKGDIAEGYSVSREKKESFPLTVTSAQKNPTAFYLCASMRGQGNGYTFGSGTRLTVV.

This clonotype was counted at least ten times. This chain connects TRBV20-1 to TRBJ1-3, with TRBD1 identical over 7 bases. V was pared by 5 bases and J by 4 bases, with 8 bases of the junction left unmatched. Germline V CDR1 and CDR2: DFQATT, SNEGSKA (reference sequence). The CDR3 runs 14 residues. The CDR3 DNA follows: TGCAGTGCTTCAGGACAGGTCGCGGGAAACACCATATATTTT. This gives the protein CSASGQVAGNTIYF.

There are many counts of this clonotype. This chain connects TRBV4-3 to TRBJ2-1, with D unclear. The V gene lost 5 bases and the J gene lost 5 bases, with 10 bases spanning the gap. The CDR3 totals 13 residues. The germline gives CDR1 LGHNA, CDR2 YSLEER. The CDR3 here is CASSSRQNNEQFF. The DNA of the CDR3 is TGCGCCAGCAGCTCCAGGCAAAACAATGAGCAGTTCTTC.

The J gene is TRBJ2-7, the V gene TRBV10-3, with D possibly TRBD1 on 7 matching bases. The CDR3 is made up of 12 amino acids. V lost 10 bases to trimming and J lost 3 bases, with 13 bases between them. Germline CDR1 reads ENHRY; CDR2 reads SYGVKD. CDR3 nucleotide sequence: TGTGCCACCTCAGGGGGGATCTACGAGCAGTACTTC. It specifies CATSGGIYEQYF.

The sample holds many counts of this clonotype. This chain links TRBV7-3 with TRBJ2-1; TRBD2 matches at 11 bases. J was trimmed by 9 bases and V by 7 bases; bases with no gene match: 11. The CDR3 consists of 15 residues. Looked up from germline, CDR1 is SGHTA and CDR2 is FQGTGA. The CDR3 DNA reads TGTGCCAGCACCGCCTCGCCGCTAGCGGGAGGTGAGCAGTTCTTC. This gives the protein CASTASPLAGGEQFF. Supplemented by reference TRBV7-3 and TRBJ2-1, the full variable domain reads GAGVSQTPSNKVTEKGKYVELRCDPISGHTALYWYRQSLGQGPEFLIYFQGTGAADDSGLPNDRFFAVRPEGSVSTLKIQRTERGDSAVYLCASTASPLAGGEQFFGPGTRLTVL.

The V and J genes are TRBV6-5 and TRBJ2-1; 11 bases map to TRBD2. The CDR3 loop spans 15 amino acids. V dropped 6 bases and J dropped 7; count of bases not matched to a gene: 8. Looked up from germline, CDR1 is MNHEY and CDR2 is SVGAGI. Here the CDR3 DNA reads TGTGCCAGCAGCCCATCAACTAGCGGGAGAAATGAGCAGTTCTTC. As protein: CASSPSTSGRNEQFF.

The table lists this clonotype with many counts. V usage is TRBV24-1 and J usage is TRBJ2-1; TRBD2 agrees at 13 bases. The V gene's germline CDR1 is KGHDR and CDR2 SFDVKD. This CDR3 comprises 17 residues. The junction had 2 bases not matched to a gene; V was cut back by 0 bases and J by 4 bases. CDR3 coding DNA: TGTGCCACCAGTGATTTGGGGACTAGCGGGAAGTACAATGAGCAGTTCTTC. Translated, it gives CATSDLGTSGKYNEQFF.

This clonotype was observed many times. V is TRBV7-2 and J is TRBJ1-5, with D possibly matching TRBD1 (5 bases). CDR1 SGHTA and CDR2 FQGNSA come from the germline V gene. The CDR3 is made up of 17 amino acids. V lost 5 bases and J lost 2, with 19 bases in between. CDR3 DNA: TGTGCCAGCAGCCCCTTCGCTAGGGGTAATGGCAATCAGCCCCAGCATTTT. It codes for CASSPFARGNGNQPQHF.

This clonotype was found many times. This rearrangement joins TRBV11-2 to TRBJ1-5; D remains ambiguous. The CDR3 covers 15 residues. Between the trimmed V and J ends, which lost 1 base and 0 bases, there was a span of 7 bases. Germline V CDR1 and CDR2: SGHAT, FQNNGV. CDR3 sequence reads: CASSLAAHSNQPQHF. The DNA for the CDR3 is TGTGCCAGCAGCTTAGCGGCGCATAGCAATCAGCCCCAGCATTTT.

In its sample, this clonotype was seen many times. The CDR3 spells CSVGLLLLYNEQFF. CDR3 sequence (DNA): TGCAGCGTTGGACTTCTCCTCTTATACAATGAGCAGTTCTTC. The chain couples TRBV29-1 to TRBJ2-1; D is ambiguous. V dropped 4 bases and J dropped 4 bases, with 14 bases sitting between them. The CDR3 length is 14 residues. CDR1 SQVTM and CDR2 ANQGSEA come from the germline V gene.

This clonotype was seen ten or more times. The CDR3 DNA follows: TGTGCCAGCTCGGGGCTTTCTAACTATGGCTACACCTTC. Translating gives CASSGLSNYGYTF. The V call is TRBV18, the J call TRBJ1-2, with a tentative D call TRBD1 (5 bases). With 6 bases removed from V and 0 bases from J, the gap between germline ends came to 8 bases. The CDR3 length is 13 residues. The germline CDR1 and CDR2 sequences are KGHSH and LQKENI.

CDR3 sequence: CASSSGDTGELFF. The CDR3 DNA reads TGTGCCAGCAGTTCCGGGGACACAGGGGAACTGTTTTTT. This chain links TRBV12-3 or TRBV12-4 with TRBJ1-4; the match to TRBD1 covers 7 bases. V trimming: 4 bases; J trimming: 12 bases; junction bases outside the gene matches: 8. The CDR3 contains 13 residues.